This T cell receptor beta chain was profiled in a study of T cells in Graves' hyperthyroidism and ophthalmopathy. About the research overall: It was at initial diagnosis, before any treatment, that peripheral blood was collected.

Orbital computed tomography, thyroid ultrasound, serum thyroxine and TRAb, and clinical symptoms together informed the diagnoses. This sample holds PBMCs from under 11 ml fresh peripheral blood. Researchers amplified the TCR beta CDR3 regions from RNA transcripts. The study used the HTBI primer set for a first-round RT-PCR of the TCR CDR3. From the multiplex PCR reads, TCRdb called clonotypes with MiXCR, one entry per CDR3 protein. The sample lists under 650,000 distinct CDR3 sequences, about 17% occurring once. Looked up from germline, CDR1 is LGHNA and CDR2 is YSLEER. The CDR3 is 17 amino acids. After removal of 0 bases from V and 0 bases from J, the junction contained 7 bases not matched to a gene.

The rearrangement links TRBV4-3 to TRBJ2-7; 8 positions agree with TRBD2. Sequences were obtained from blood. This TCR derives from a woman younger than 45 with Graves' hyperthyroidism. CDR3 protein: CASSQDVAGGLSYEQYF. CDR3 DNA: TGCGCCAGCAGCCAAGACGTCGCGGGAGGCCTCTCCTACGAGCAGTACTTC.